The TCR beta chain described here comes from a study of shared clonotypes between healthy human individuals (dated by TCRdb to 2018 to 2020). As for the study more broadly: Three men and a couple of women, aged 18 to 49 years, made up the cohort. Between about 0.85 and 9.5 billion PBMCs per donor were obtained by leukapheresis. For each donor, three plates each were used for CD4 naive and CD4 memory, two plates were used for CD8 naive, and one plate was used for CD8 memory. Libraries were prepared and TCR repertoires were sequenced by different laboratories using diverse techniques, in order to increase sequencing depth and limit assay-specific biases. To estimate repertoire size and how much clonotype sharing occurs between individuals, the study deeply sequenced the blood TCR repertoires of 5 or 6 healthy adults.

Study-level results and caveats: Estimated clonotype richness was generally larger for naive than for memory subsets. The small number of donors limited the genetic and exposure-history diversity represented. Pairwise subsampling led to the expectation that sequencing depth would affect the degree of clonotype sharing among donors. When a handful of donors were compared, the shared fraction of clonotypes was 5% to 6.5% for naive CD4, approximately 3.3% for naive CD8, 2.3% for memory CD4, and less than 0.5% for memory CD8. Clonotypes shared by all four sorted-subset donors showed higher generation probabilities than non-shared clonotypes. Sampling was restricted to blood, and TCR repertoires in tissue are likely to differ from TCR repertoires in blood. Incomplete sequencing was indicated by rarefaction of sorted-subset datasets, despite the large sequencing depth.

The V and J ends are trimmed by 1 base and 4 bases, leaving 17 bases between them. The germline V gene provides CDR1 SGHRS and CDR2 YFSETQ. From cysteine to phenylalanine, the CDR3 is 16 amino acids long. This entry keeps only the CDR3 DNA: 48 bases, framed from base 1. Using the deep immunoSEQ assay, TCR CDR3 regions were amplified from genomic DNA by multiplex PCR. Extracted genomic DNA from each cell subset was spread evenly across all wells of several immunoSEQ 96-well plates, with each plate serving as a replicate. Each replicate PCR for sorted subsets received roughly 0.2 ug genomic DNA, equal to roughly 30,000 T cell genomes. The purified libraries were quantified using a Qubit 3.0 fluorometer, sized with a Bioanalyzer 2100, and then quantified again using the KAPA Library Quantification kit. A separate single-read 150-cycle Illumina NextSeq 550 flow cell was used to sequence each immunoSEQ 96-well plate. The source study handled its data this way. The immunoSEQ output contained only junctional sequences without quality scores, so filtering could not match that applied to full-length reads. To assign V/J genes and CDR3, sequences were annotated against IMGT germline references using PyIR, a Python wrapper for IgBLAST v1.9. Reads were filtered out if the reads had weak V/J assignments (E-value above 1e-6), no CDR3, stop codons, out-of-frame junctions, or ambiguous translated residues. A V3J clonotype was defined by an identical inferred V gene, J gene, and CDR3 amino acid sequence. The percentage overlap between two repertoires was calculated by dividing the number of shared unique clonotypes by the size of the smaller repertoire. Repertoire richness was assessed with RTK rarefaction, the Chao1 estimator, and Recon v2.1 estimates of unobserved clonotypes. For all TCRbeta clonotypes obtained by the gDNA method from several donors, generation probabilities were computed with OLGA. The source is immuneACCESS, and TCRdb retained only in-frame sequences with V and J called. Part of the clones is not carried over; for the studies checked, unresolved V genes explain less than half of this, and the remainder is unexplained. D and trimming were read from the DNA, whereas the V and J calls and clone size are those reported in that table. The sample includes about 1.4 million clones, with roughly 96% observed a single time. The ten largest account for about 1% of the sample.

This clone occurred once. What antigen it recognizes has not been identified. Nothing much larger sits one base from this clone, and base qualities are not available. Healthy HIV-negative adults with no recently reported acute infections or vaccinations were included as donors. Only Caucasian adults living in Nashville, Tennessee, USA were represented among the donors. CD4+ T cells were enriched through magnetic negative selection, after which naive cells were positively selected on CD45RA and the remaining negative fraction served as the memory subset. After blood collection by leukapheresis, PBMCs were isolated using Ficoll-Histopaque density gradient centrifugation and then cryopreserved in the vapor phase of liquid nitrogen. Analytical flow cytometry was used to check the purity and quantity of each magnetically sorted T cell population. Each sorted fraction had its genomic DNA isolated and then quantified by UV absorbance on a Nanodrop 2000c.

The chain links TRBV5-1 with TRBJ1-2; TRBD1 could be the D gene, as 5 bases match. The origin of this receptor is a man younger than 45 in good health. The sequenced material came from naive CD4+ T cells sorted from blood. The cell subset or site label, as the study defines it: CD45RA+ positively selected. The DNA sequence is as follows: TGCGCCAGCAGCTTGCCCGTCGGCGCAGGGAGCTATGGCTACACCTTC. Its translation is CASSLPVGAGSYGYTF. With the portions outside the CDR3 filled from the reference TRBV5-1 and TRBJ1-2 genes, the complete variable region becomes KAGVTQTPRYLIKTRGQQVTLSCSPISGHRSVSWYQQTPGQGLQFLFEYFSETQRNKGNFPGRFSGRQFSNSRSEMNVSTLELGDSALYLCASSLPVGAGSYGYTFGSGTRLTVV.